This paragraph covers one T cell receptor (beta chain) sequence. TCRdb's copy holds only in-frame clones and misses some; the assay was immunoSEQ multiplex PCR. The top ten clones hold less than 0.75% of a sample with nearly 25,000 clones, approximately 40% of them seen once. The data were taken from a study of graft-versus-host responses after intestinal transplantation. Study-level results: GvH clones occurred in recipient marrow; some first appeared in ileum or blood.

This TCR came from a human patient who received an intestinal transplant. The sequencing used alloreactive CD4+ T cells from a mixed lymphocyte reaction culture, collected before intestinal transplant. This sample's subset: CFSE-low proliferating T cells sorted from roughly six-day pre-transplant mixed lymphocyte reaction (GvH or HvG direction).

The CDR3 sequence: CASSLALYQGARSEAFF. Written as DNA, the CDR3 is TGTGCCAGCAGCTTAGCGTTATACCAGGGGGCGAGGAGTGAAGCTTTCTTT. The chain carries TRBV7-7 and TRBJ1-1; TRBD1 matches 8 bases. The J segment lost 7 bases and the V segment lost 0 bases, leaving 13 bases of the junction unmatched. The CDR3 covers 17 residues. Germline CDR1 is SSHAT and CDR2 is FNYEAQ (reference sequence).